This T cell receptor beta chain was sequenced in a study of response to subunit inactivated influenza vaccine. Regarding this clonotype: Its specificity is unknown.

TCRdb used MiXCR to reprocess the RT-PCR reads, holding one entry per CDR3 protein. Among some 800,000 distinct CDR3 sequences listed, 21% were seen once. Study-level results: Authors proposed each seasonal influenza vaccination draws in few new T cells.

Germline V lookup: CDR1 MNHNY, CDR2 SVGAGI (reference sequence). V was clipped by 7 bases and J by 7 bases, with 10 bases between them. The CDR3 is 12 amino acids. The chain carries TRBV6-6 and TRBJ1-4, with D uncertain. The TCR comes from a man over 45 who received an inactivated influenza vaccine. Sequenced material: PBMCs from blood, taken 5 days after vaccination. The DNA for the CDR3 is TGTGCCAGCAATTGGGCAGGTGAAAAACTGTTTTTT. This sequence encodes CASNWAGEKLFF.